This TCR beta chain was recovered during a study of tumor-infiltrating lymphocytes in oesophageal squamous cell carcinoma. This CDR3 has 14 amino acids. The germline gives CDR1 MDHEN, CDR2 SYDVKM. This clonotype was observed once. With a much larger clone just one base away, this may be a read error. One entry per CDR3 protein, called by TCRdb with MiXCR from the PCR reads. The sample records about 16,000 distinct CDR3 sequences, around 41% being singletons. The chain recombines TRBV28 with TRBJ2-1; D unclear. The receptor's source is a female donor with esophageal squamous cell carcinoma. What was sequenced was normal esophageal tissue next to the tumor. The CDR3 DNA reads TGTGCCAGCAGTTTACCCTCGACAACCTACGAGCTGTTCTTC. It translates to CASSLPSTTYELFF.